This TCR beta chain was sequenced in a study of cytotoxic CD8 clonotypes in ibrutinib-treated CLL (dated by TCRdb to the early 2020s). Looking at the study overall: In this cohort, approximately 15 patients were treatment-naive and approximately twelve were relapsed/refractory, while 17 to 18 had unmutated IGHV. On average, each sample had about 250,000 productive templates and tens of thousands of productive rearrangements. Longitudinal samples were available for 26 of the 86 trial participants. Responses were partial in some 24 patients and complete in 2; after median around 72 months follow-up, around 14 stayed in remission and roughly twelve progressed. Response samples were taken after a median of around 13 months on treatment, ranging from about 6 to 40 months. Cryopreserved peripheral blood mononuclear cells were obtained prior to treatment, at the time of response, and at either disease progression or sustained remission. Every remission and progressive disease sample was obtained while ibrutinib was still being received by the patients. General findings and caveats noted by the study authors: Baseline clonality exceeded that of age-matched healthy donors and correlated strongly with circulating CD8+ T-cell counts. Public clonotypes were rare and either contracted or stayed stable during treatment, and the rise in clonality at ibrutinib response reflected the expansion of private clonotypes. Clonality increased at ibrutinib response, stayed stable in sustained remission, and fell back toward baseline at progression. Sustained-remission and progressing patients did not have matched sampling times, and lymph node repertoires were not examined.

Roughly 1.9 micrograms of genomic DNA were extracted from cryopreserved PBMCs for TCR beta library preparation. High-throughput TCR beta sequencing was performed on longitudinal blood samples from CLL patients receiving ibrutinib monotherapy. The patients took part in an open-label, single-center phase 2 trial of ibrutinib monotherapy. The goal of deep resolution MiSeq sequencing was a depth between 1 in 1 million and 1 in 200,000 T cells, and coverage averaged 10x per clonotype. The immunoSEQ hsTCRB Kit was used to generate TCR beta libraries. As for the original processing: The data were analyzed with ImmunoSEQ Analyzer and ImmunoSEQ Data Assistant, and V, D and J gene assignments followed IMGT definitions. Clonality, which ranges from 0 to 1, was calculated as one minus the normalized Shannon entropy of productive rearrangement frequencies. Only overrepresented clonotypes making up at least 0.05% of each patient's repertoire were included in the public clonotype analysis. Roughly 13 repertoires from age-matched healthy donors, obtained from immuneACCESS, served as clonality controls. TCRdb obtained this table from immuneACCESS and retained in-frame rearrangements with V and J assigned. These tables miss some clones; where compared with another copy, unresolved V genes account for less than half of the shortfall, and the remainder is unexplained. V and J calls and clone size are as listed in that table; D and trimming were resolved from the DNA. Recorded for this sample are a few hundred thousand clones; 67% of them occurred a single time. The ten largest clones take up around 6.3% of the sample.

Its CDR3 holds 15 amino acids, cysteine through phenylalanine. The only DNA kept is the CDR3, 45 bases in frame from the first base. The germline V gene (reference sequence) provides CDR1 LNHDA and CDR2 SQIVND. The germline V and J ends show losses of 5 bases and 4 bases respectively, and no gene match explains 7 bases of the junction. A word on this clone: Its antigen is still unknown. The sample holds no much larger clone one base away, and base qualities are not on file.

This receptor was identified in a human donor with chronic lymphocytic leukemia. The receptor chain draws on TRBV19 and TRBJ1-1, with 10 bases aligning to TRBD1. The starting material was PBMCs, obtained after 36 months of ibrutinib treatment. Here is the DNA: TGTGCCAGTAGTGCCTCCGGGACAGGGGTCACTGAAGCTTTCTTT. Its product reads: CASSASGTGVTEAFF.